This T cell receptor beta chain was sequenced in a study of CD8 T cells in Susac syndrome. After extraction with the RNeasy kit, about 0.5 to 1 ug of the RNA was reverse transcribed using random hexamers. TCRdb ran MiXCR on the immunoSEQ multiplex PCR reads and lists one entry per CDR3 protein. The table shows some 300,000 distinct CDR3 sequences, with about nine tenths occurring only once. This clonotype was counted once. The CDR3 has 16 residues. The chain is built from TRBV12-2 and TRBJ1-2; the tabulated D call, TRBD1, remains unverified against the DNA. TRBV12-2 represents a pseudogene. The clonotype was recovered from a human donor with multiple sclerosis. Source material: CD8+ T cells from PBMCs. CDR3 nucleotide sequence: TGTGCAAGTCGCGGATACAGGGTGGTGCGTAACTATGGCTACACCTTC. Encoded protein: CASRGYRVVRNYGYTF.